A selection of T cell receptor beta chains follows, all from one sample in a study of PD-1 blockade in mismatch repair-deficient tumors. TCRdb's table, derived via immunoSEQ multiplex PCR, lists solely in-frame clones and lacks some. The sample contains 120,000 or so clones, about 88% of which appear only once. The specimen comprised peripheral blood, sampled 44 weeks after starting pembrolizumab. The receptors stem from an adult with mismatch repair-deficient cancer. The CDR3 runs from the conserved cysteine through the conserved F or W. The D gene is left open where the match is weak. A row's size may be missing; if present it is once, few, many or a size class.

CDR3 length	J gene	clone size	D gene	V gene	CDR3 protein	CDR3 DNA
15	TRBJ1-2	.	.	TRBV10-3	CATGRGAILNYGYTF	TGTGCCACCGGGCGAGGGGCGATTCTTAACTATGGCTACACCTTC
12	TRBJ2-1	.	.	TRBV14	CASSQGKRWQFF	TGTGCCAGCAGCCAAGGGAAAAGATGGCAGTTCTTC
16	TRBJ2-2	.	TRBD2	TRBV9	CASSTRLAENTGELFF	TGTGCCAGCAGCACCCGACTAGCGGAAAACACCGGGGAGCTGTTTTTT
15	TRBJ2-1	.	TRBD2	TRBV4-1	CASSLLAGDYNEQFF	TGCGCCAGCAGCCTACTAGCGGGTGACTACAATGAGCAGTTCTTC
13	TRBJ1-5	.	.	TRBV6-6	CASSFRVNQPQHF	TGTGCCAGCAGTTTCAGGGTAAATCAGCCCCAGCATTTT
16	TRBJ2-4	.	.	TRBV19	CASSFLAGRPGDIQYF	TGTGCCAGTAGTTTCCTCGCCGGCCGCCCGGGTGACATTCAGTACTTC
16	TRBJ2-3	.	TRBD2	TRBV5-1	CASSLGGSGSTDTQYF	TGCGCCAGCAGCTTGGGTGGTAGCGGGAGCACAGATACGCAGTATTTT
16	TRBJ2-1	.	.	TRBV5-1	CASSLRRGGRREEQFF	TGCGCCAGCAGCTTGAGGAGGGGGGGCAGAAGAGAAGAGCAGTTCTTC
17	TRBJ2-1	.	.	TRBV14	CASRQSGGSRTYNEQFF	TGTGCCAGCAGACAATCTGGTGGGTCCAGGACCTACAATGAGCAGTTCTTC
15	TRBJ1-2	.	.	TRBV4-3	CASSQDRSGNYGYTF	TGCGCCAGCAGCCAAGACAGGTCGGGTAACTATGGCTACACCTTC
13	TRBJ1-2	few	.	TRBV10-3	CAISGGGYYGYTF	TGTGCCATCAGTGGCGGGGGGTACTATGGCTACACCTTC
15	TRBJ1-4	.	.	TRBV21-1	CASSPHREEGEKLFF	TGTGCCAGCAGCCCCCACAGGGAGGAAGGTGAAAAACTGTTTTTT
15	TRBJ2-2	.	.	TRBV4-2	CASSQVRGNTGELFF	TGTGCCAGCAGCCAAGTTAGGGGGAACACCGGGGAGCTGTTTTTT
14	TRBJ2-7	.	.	TRBV5-5	CASSQQTGSYEQYF	TGTGCCAGCAGCCAACAAACAGGGTCCTACGAGCAGTACTTC
13	TRBJ2-2	once	.	TRBV7-8	CASSPTKTGELFF	TGTGCCAGCAGCCCGACTAAGACCGGGGAGCTGTTTTTT
14	TRBJ1-5	.	.	TRBV11-3	CASSLDGGKQPQHF	TGTGCCAGCAGCTTAGACGGGGGAAAACAGCCCCAGCATTTT
14	TRBJ2-6	.	.	TRBV7-9	CASSLTSGANVLTF	TGTGCCAGCAGCTTAACCTCTGGGGCCAACGTCCTGACTTTC
14	TRBJ2-2	.	TRBD1	TRBV19	CATRQGQSTGELFF	TGTGCCACAAGACAGGGGCAATCCACCGGGGAGCTGTTTTTT
19	TRBJ2-7	.	TRBD1	TRBV18	CASSPTGTGIGSFGYEQYF	TGTGCCAGCTCGCCCACCGGGACAGGGATCGGTTCGTTCGGTTACGAGCAGTACTTC
14	TRBJ2-1	.	.	TRBV7-6	CASSPHPPPNEQFF	TGTGCCAGCAGCCCACACCCCCCACCGAATGAGCAGTTCTTC
13	TRBJ2-1	.	.	TRBV11-1	CASSIIGGDEQFF	TGTGCCAGCAGCATAATAGGGGGAGATGAGCAGTTCTTC
17	TRBJ2-3	.	TRBD2	TRBV4-1	CASSQTTSGRWTDTQYF	TGCGCCAGCAGCCAGACGACTAGCGGGAGGTGGACAGATACGCAGTATTTT
14	TRBJ2-7	.	.	TRBV5-4	CASSLDSSSYEQYF	TGTGCCAGCAGCTTAGACAGCAGCTCCTACGAGCAGTACTTC
14	TRBJ2-3	.	TRBD1	TRBV4-1	CASWTGVSTDTQYF	TGCGCCAGTTGGACAGGAGTTAGCACAGATACGCAGTATTTT
15	TRBJ2-7	.	.	TRBV6-5	CASFGRGQGDYEQYF	TGTGCCAGCTTCGGGAGGGGACAGGGAGACTACGAGCAGTACTTC
20	TRBJ2-2	.	TRBD1	TRBV9	CASSVVPPGTVDLHAGELFF	TGTGCCAGCAGCGTAGTACCCCCCGGGACAGTCGACCTCCACGCCGGGGAGCTGTTTTTT
14	TRBJ2-7	few	TRBD2	TRBV6-5	CASSYSKTSNEQYF	TGTGCCAGCAGTTACTCGAAGACTAGCAACGAGCAGTACTTC